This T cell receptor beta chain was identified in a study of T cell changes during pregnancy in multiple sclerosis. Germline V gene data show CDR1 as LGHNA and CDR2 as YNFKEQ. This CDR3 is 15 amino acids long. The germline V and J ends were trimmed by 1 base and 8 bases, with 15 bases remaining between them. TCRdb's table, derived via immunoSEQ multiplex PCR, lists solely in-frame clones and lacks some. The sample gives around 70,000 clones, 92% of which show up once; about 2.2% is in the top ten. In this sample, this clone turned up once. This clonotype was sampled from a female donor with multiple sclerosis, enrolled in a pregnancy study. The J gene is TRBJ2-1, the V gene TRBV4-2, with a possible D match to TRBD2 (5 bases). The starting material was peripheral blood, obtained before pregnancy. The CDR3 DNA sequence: TGTGCCAGCAGCCAAGTCCCACTAGGATCCCATGAGCAGTTCTTC. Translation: CASSQVPLGSHEQFF.